The rows below give T cell receptor beta chains drawn from one sample of a study of CD8 T cells in ankylosing spondylitis. TCRdb independently ran MiXCR on the 5' RACE reads; one entry per CDR3 protein. The repertoire consists of a few hundred thousand distinct CDR3 sequences, with approximately 20% occurring once and the leading ten covering approximately 15%. Material for sequencing was blood, either unsorted or a sorted T cell fraction (not recorded which). The origin of the receptors is a male donor with ankylosing spondylitis. The CDR3 runs from the conserved cysteine through the conserved F or W. The D gene is left open where the match is weak. Clone size is stated in some rows and not others, as once, few, many or a class when expanded.

d_gene	abundance	len	v_gene	j_gene	CDR3aa	CDR3nt
.	.	15	TRBV7-9	TRBJ2-7	CASSLGSGSPGEQYF	TGTGCCAGCAGCTTAGGAAGTGGCAGCCCAGGGGAGCAGTACTTC
TRBD2	few	15	TRBV7-3	TRBJ2-2	CASSFVSGRAGELFF	TGTGCCAGCAGCTTTGTTAGCGGGAGGGCCGGGGAGCTGTTTTTT
.	few	15	TRBV5-1	TRBJ1-2	CASSRERGIKDGYTF	TGCGCCAGCAGCCGTGAAAGGGGAATAAAGGACGGCTACACCTTC
.	.	13	TRBV18	TRBJ1-5	CASSPLERQPQHF	TGTGCCAGCTCACCACTAGAAAGGCAGCCCCAGCATTTT
TRBD1	few	15	TRBV6-5	TRBJ1-2	CASSYGQETNYGYTF	TGTGCCAGCAGTTACGGACAGGAAACAAACTATGGCTACACCTTC
.	.	15	TRBV9	TRBJ1-4	CASSVGIQDHEKLFF	TGTGCCAGCAGCGTAGGAATACAGGATCATGAAAAACTGTTTTTT
.	.	17	TRBV7-9	TRBJ2-3	CASSLAGSGYQTDTQYF	TGTGCCAGCAGCTTAGCGGGGAGCGGGTACCAAACGGATACGCAGTATTTT
.	few	14	TRBV5-1	TRBJ2-5	CASSFKIAGETQYF	TGCGCCAGCAGCTTTAAAATAGCTGGAGAGACCCAGTACTTC
.	many	16	TRBV5-1	TRBJ2-1	CASSLRVQGSNNEQFF	TGCGCCAGCAGCTTACGCGTTCAGGGAAGTAACAATGAGCAGTTCTTC
.	.	15	TRBV20-1	TRBJ2-6	CSARDQGSGANVLTF	TGCAGTGCTAGAGATCAGGGCTCTGGGGCCAACGTCCTGACTTTC
.	.	13	TRBV7-9	TRBJ2-5	CASSPTGSETQYF	TGTGCCAGCAGCCCAACAGGTTCCGAGACCCAGTACTTC
TRBD2	.	18	TRBV20-1	TRBJ2-1	CSARASGTSGSFYNEQFF	TGCAGTGCTAGAGCCAGCGGGACTAGCGGGAGCTTTTACAATGAGCAGTTCTTC
.	.	14	TRBV7-9	TRBJ2-5	CASSFSAYQETQYF	TGTGCCAGCAGCTTTAGCGCGTACCAAGAGACCCAGTACTTC
.	many	12	TRBV3-1	TRBJ2-7	CASSQRDSEQYF	TGTGCCAGCAGCCAAAGGGATTCCGAGCAGTACTTC
.	.	14	TRBV29-1	TRBJ1-6	CSARGSSYNSPLHF	TGCAGCGCCCGAGGAAGCTCCTATAATTCACCCCTCCACTTT
TRBD2	.	17	TRBV15	TRBJ2-7	CATSRVSLAGRFYEQYF	TGTGCCACCAGCAGAGTCTCTTTAGCGGGAAGGTTCTACGAGCAGTACTTC
.	few	11	TRBV29-1	TRBJ2-1	CSVAIDREQFF	TGCAGCGTTGCCATCGACCGAGAGCAGTTCTTC
.	.	14	TRBV12-3/TRBV12-4	TRBJ2-1	CASSQAGTYNEQFF	TGTGCCAGCAGCCAAGCGGGCACCTACAATGAGCAGTTCTTC
.	few	14	TRBV12-3/TRBV12-4	TRBJ2-5	CASSPRGGGETQYF	TGTGCCAGCAGCCCTCGGGGAGGCGGGGAGACCCAGTACTTC
.	few	14	TRBV20-1	TRBJ1-1	CSAFGGVGETEAFF	TGCAGTGCTTTCGGAGGGGTAGGAGAAACTGAAGCTTTCTTT